The present entry profiles one T cell receptor beta chain with its context. Its antigen is undetermined. PCR used 60 Vbeta primers and 13 Jbeta primers. Authors' data handling: In a later analysis, around 87 million unique TCR beta chains included roughly 11 million shared by two or more donors. Assay: immunoSEQ multiplex PCR; the TCRdb copy retains only in-frame clones and omits some. The DNA gave D and trimming, while V, J and clone size come from that table. The sample includes over 100,000 clones, roughly 60% of them seen just once. This sample was included in a study of cytomegalovirus exposure and HLA in healthy donors. Germline V gene data show CDR1 as SGHNT and CDR2 as YYREEE (reference sequence). Trimming took off 4 bases at V and 7 bases at J, with 17 bases between the two ends. This CDR3 is 14 amino acids long. Findings and caveats of the study: Several V segments, TRBV6-2 and TRBV6-3 among them, could not be told apart and were dropped. Specificity for CMV antigens was confirmed in vitro for three of the CMV-associated chains. Researchers counted around 180 TCR beta chains as cytomegalovirus-associated.

The receptor was derived from a man aged 35 to 55 in good health and CMV-seropositive. The sequenced material came from PBMCs. The rearrangement uses TRBV5-4 and TRBJ1-1; a possible D gene is TRBD1 (6 bases). The CDR3 nucleotides are TGTGCCAGCAGCGCACAGGGTTCCTTTAATGAAGCTTTCTTT. This sequence encodes CASSAQGSFNEAFF. The whole variable domain, filled in from reference TRBV5-4 and TRBJ1-1, reads ETGVTQSPTHLIKTRGQQVTLRCSSQSGHNTVSWYQQALGQGPQFIFQYYREEENGRGNFPPRFSGLQFPNYSSELNVNALELDDSALYLCASSAQGSFNEAFFGQGTRLTVV.